Below, 18 T cell receptor beta chains from the same sample are listed, as sequenced in a study of blood T cell repertoires in COVID-19. Profiling relied on immunoSEQ multiplex PCR, and the TCRdb table lists in-frame clones only, not all of them. The repertoire consists of just under 55,000 clones, with roughly four fifths occurring once and the leading ten covering under 2%. Sequences were obtained from peripheral blood. The receptors originated from a woman aged 60 to 75 with acute or convalescent COVID-19.

The J gene is TRBJ1-2, the V gene TRBV11-2; the match to TRBD1 covers 8 bases. The CDR3 runs to 17 residues. CDR1 is SGHAT, CDR2 FQNNGV, per germline. The trim removed 7 bases at V and 0 bases at J, leaving 13 bases unmatched. The DNA for the CDR3 is TGTGCCAGCAATAGACAGGGGATGAGTGCCGCTAACTATGGCTACACCTTC. Encoded protein: CASNRQGMSAANYGYTF. Supplemented by reference TRBV11-2 and TRBJ1-2, the full variable domain reads EAGVAQSPRYKIIEKRQSVAFWCNPISGHATLYWYQQILGQGPKLLIQFQNNGVVDDSQLPKDRFSAERLKGVDSTLKIQPAKLEDSAVYLCASNRQGMSAANYGYTFGSGTRLTVV.

CDR3 coding DNA: TGTGCCAGCAGGACTAGCGGGGCGTCCGAGCAGTACTTC. As protein: CASRTSGASEQYF. The chain is built from TRBV12-3 or TRBV12-4 and TRBJ2-7; TRBD2 matches at 11 bases. J was trimmed by 6 bases and V by 6 bases; bases with no gene match: 4. The CDR3 loop spans 13 amino acids.

The chain is built from TRBV5-4 and TRBJ2-2; D is undetermined. The CDR3 spans 12 residues. Trimming stripped 4 bases from V and 7 bases from J, with 8 bases between. CDR1 and CDR2 (germline): SGHNT, YYREEE (reference sequence). Written as DNA, the CDR3 is TGTGCCAGCAGCCTGAGTGGCGGGGAGCTGTTTTTT. Translated: CASSLSGGELFF.

In its sample, this clone was seen once. As DNA, the CDR3 is TGTGCCAGCAGCCTAAAGGGGCGCCCGGGTGGCTACACCTTC. Translated, it gives CASSLKGRPGGYTF. This chain connects TRBV3-1 (or the pseudogene TRBV3-2) to TRBJ1-2, with D perhaps matching TRBD1 (5 bases). Germline CDR1 reads LGHDT; CDR2 reads YNNKEL (reference sequence). The CDR3 runs 14 residues. V was shortened by 4 bases and J by 7 bases, with 16 bases between the two germline ends.

This rearrangement joins TRBV15 to TRBJ1-2; no clear D. CDR3 length: 13 residues. Per germline, CDR1 LNHNV and CDR2 YYDKDF (reference sequence). V lost 0 bases to trimming and J lost 6 bases, with 8 bases between them. The CDR3 coding sequence is TGTGCCACCAGCAGAGATAGGCGGGATGGCTACACCTTC. Translated: CATSRDRRDGYTF. Filled out from reference TRBV15 and TRBJ1-2, the complete variable domain reads DAMVIQNPRYQVTQFGKPVTLSCSQTLNHNVMYWYQQKSSQAPKLLFHYYDKDFNNEADTPDNFQSRRPNTSFCFLDIRSPGLGDTAMYLCATSRDRRDGYTFGSGTRLTVV.

This rearrangement joins TRBV24-1 to TRBJ1-1; D is perhaps TRBD1 (6 bases). Germline assignment: CDR1 KGHDR and CDR2 SFDVKD. V shed 4 bases and J shed 0 bases, with 11 bases lying between them. This CDR3 is 15 amino acids long. CDR3 sequence: CATSDAGQMNTEAFF. The DNA of the CDR3 is TGTGCCACCAGTGACGCTGGACAGATGAACACTGAAGCTTTCTTT.

The V call is TRBV7-8, the J call TRBJ1-4; 8 bases align to TRBD1. The CDR3 is 15 residues long. The V and J ends lost 1 base and 3 bases, in that order; junction bases with no gene match: 1. The germline V gene has CDR1 SGHVS and CDR2 FQNEAQ. The CDR3 protein is CASSLGGQANEKLFF. The CDR3 DNA is TGTGCCAGCAGCTTAGGGGGACAGGCTAATGAAAAACTGTTTTTT.

V usage is TRBV5-1 and J usage is TRBJ1-1; D perhaps matches TRBD1 (6 bases). The CDR3 extends over 17 amino acids. V was trimmed by 0 bases and J by 4 bases, leaving 19 bases between them. The germline CDR1 and CDR2 sequences are SGHRS and YFSETQ. DNA of the CDR3: TGCGCCAGCAGCTTGGCCCCCTTTGGGGGCGGGAGCACTGAAGCTTTCTTT. This codes for CASSLAPFGGGSTEAFF.

This chain joins TRBV5-1 and TRBJ2-1; 11 bases map to TRBD1. Germline V gives CDR1 SGHRS, CDR2 YFSETQ. The J segment lost 5 bases and the V segment lost 3 bases, leaving 19 bases of the junction unmatched. The CDR3 contains 20 residues. The CDR3 protein is CASSSVDRGRVAGEHNEQFF. The CDR3 bases are TGCGCCAGCAGCTCCGTGGACAGGGGGCGCGTGGCGGGAGAGCACAATGAGCAGTTCTTC. The entire variable domain, with the rest obtained from reference TRBV5-1 and TRBJ2-1, is as follows: KAGVTQTPRYLIKTRGQQVTLSCSPISGHRSVSWYQQTPGQGLQFLFEYFSETQRNKGNFPGRFSGRQFSNSRSEMNVSTLELGDSALYLCASSSVDRGRVAGEHNEQFFGPGTRLTVL.

The V call is TRBV24-1, the J call TRBJ1-4, with 9 bases matching TRBD1. Germline V gene sequence: CDR1 KGHDR, CDR2 SFDVKD. This CDR3 is built from 15 residues. Germline trimming cut 2 bases from V and 6 bases from J; bases unmatched to any gene: 3. The CDR3 protein is CATSDSGTGYEKLFF. The CDR3 DNA sequence: TGTGCCACCAGTGATTCCGGGACAGGGTATGAAAAACTGTTTTTT.

The chain couples TRBV11-3 to TRBJ2-2; 8 bases are a match to TRBD1. J lost 2 bases, V lost 3 bases, and 8 bases had no gene match. The germline V gene has CDR1 SGHNT and CDR2 YENEEA. This CDR3 has 17 residues. CDR3 nucleotide sequence: TGTGCCAGCAGCTTGACAGGGGCAGGTGCCAACACCGGGGAGCTGTTTTTT. This encodes CASSLTGAGANTGELFF.

The V and J genes are TRBV2 and TRBJ2-5; 10 bases agree with TRBD2. V lost 6 bases to trimming and J lost 5 bases; unmatched junction nucleotides: 9. CDR3 length: 15 residues. Germline V gene sequence: CDR1 SNHLY, CDR2 FYNNEI. The CDR3 sequence is CASRLAGPYLETQYF. The CDR3 DNA is TGTGCCAGCAGACTAGCGGGGCCCTACCTGGAGACCCAGTACTTC.

The chain combines TRBV3-1 (or the pseudogene TRBV3-2) with TRBJ2-1; 11 nucleotides agree with TRBD1. The junction had 6 bases not matched to a gene; V was cut back by 4 bases and J by 7 bases. Per germline, CDR1 LGHDT and CDR2 YNNKEL (reference sequence). The CDR3 spans 15 residues. CDR3 loop: CASSPDRGRLNEQFF. The CDR3 DNA follows: TGTGCCAGCAGCCCGGACAGGGGGCGCTTGAATGAGCAGTTCTTC.

This clone was found once. This chain connects TRBV6-4 to TRBJ1-2; 9 bases agree with TRBD1. The CDR3 totals 15 residues. Germline CDR1 reads MRHNA; CDR2 reads SNTAGT. V shed 0 bases and J 6 bases; nucleotides not matched to a gene: 5. The CDR3 sequence: CASSDSSQGAHGYTF. The CDR3 region has the DNA TGTGCCAGCAGTGACTCTTCACAGGGGGCGCATGGCTACACCTTC.

The chain recombines TRBV19 with TRBJ1-5; 8 bases match TRBD1. CDR1 is LNHDA and CDR2 is SQIVND in the germline V gene (reference sequence). The J segment lost 6 bases and the V segment lost 6 bases, leaving 7 bases of the junction unmatched. This CDR3 is built from 14 residues. The CDR3 DNA is TGTGCCAGTAGCGGACAGGGAGCGATTCAGCCCCAGCATTTT. As protein: CASSGQGAIQPQHF.

This chain connects TRBV5-6 to TRBJ1-3; D might be TRBD1 (5 bases). This CDR3 spans 13 amino acids. CDR1 is SGHDT and CDR2 is YYEEEE in the germline V gene. V was shortened by 1 base and J by 8 bases, with 10 bases between the two germline ends. CDR3 sequence reads: CASSLRQMDTIYF. The CDR3 bases are TGTGCCAGCAGCTTGAGACAGATGGACACCATATATTTT.

The chain is built from TRBV27 and TRBJ2-7; a weak D match, TRBD2 (5 bases). Trimming took 5 bases from V and 2 from J, leaving 10 bases between them. CDR3 length: 13 residues. Germline V gives CDR1 MNHEY, CDR2 SMNVEV (reference sequence). CDR3 sequence: CASSAGITYEQYF. The CDR3 nucleotides are TGTGCCAGCAGTGCCGGGATTACCTACGAGCAGTACTTC.

The chain employs TRBV5-4 and TRBJ2-3, with a tentative D call TRBD2 (6 bases). CDR3 size: 14 residues. CDR1 is SGHNT and CDR2 is YYREEE in the germline V gene (reference sequence). With 5 bases removed from V and 1 base from J, the gap between germline ends came to 11 bases. The CDR3 sequence is CASRSDYGTDTQYF. In nucleotides, the CDR3 is TGTGCCAGCAGATCGGACTACGGCACAGATACGCAGTATTTT.